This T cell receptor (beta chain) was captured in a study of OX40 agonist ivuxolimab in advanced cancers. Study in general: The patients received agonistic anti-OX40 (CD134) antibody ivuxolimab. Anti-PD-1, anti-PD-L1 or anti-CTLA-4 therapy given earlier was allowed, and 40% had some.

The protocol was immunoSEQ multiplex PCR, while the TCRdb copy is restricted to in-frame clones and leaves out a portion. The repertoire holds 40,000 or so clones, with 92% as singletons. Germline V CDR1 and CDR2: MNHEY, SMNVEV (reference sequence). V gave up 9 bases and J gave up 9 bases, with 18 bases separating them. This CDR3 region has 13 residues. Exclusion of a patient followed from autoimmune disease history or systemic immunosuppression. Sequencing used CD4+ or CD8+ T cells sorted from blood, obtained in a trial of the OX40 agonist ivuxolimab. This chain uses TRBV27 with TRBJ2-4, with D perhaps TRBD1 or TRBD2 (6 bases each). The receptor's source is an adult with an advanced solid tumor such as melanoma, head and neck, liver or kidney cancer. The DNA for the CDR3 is TGTGCCAGTGGTTGGAGGGAGGACAGCATTCAGTACTTC. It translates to CASGWREDSIQYF.